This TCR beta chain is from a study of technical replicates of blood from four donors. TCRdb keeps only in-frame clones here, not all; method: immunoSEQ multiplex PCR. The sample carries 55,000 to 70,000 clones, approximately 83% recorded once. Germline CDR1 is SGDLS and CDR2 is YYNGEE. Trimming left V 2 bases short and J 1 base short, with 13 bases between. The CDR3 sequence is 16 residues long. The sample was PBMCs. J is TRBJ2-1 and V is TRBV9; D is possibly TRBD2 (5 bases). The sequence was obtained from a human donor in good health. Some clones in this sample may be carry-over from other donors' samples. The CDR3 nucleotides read TGTGCCAGCAGCGTTTTTGATGGCGGGTCCTACAATGAGCAGTTCTTC. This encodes CASSVFDGGSYNEQFF.